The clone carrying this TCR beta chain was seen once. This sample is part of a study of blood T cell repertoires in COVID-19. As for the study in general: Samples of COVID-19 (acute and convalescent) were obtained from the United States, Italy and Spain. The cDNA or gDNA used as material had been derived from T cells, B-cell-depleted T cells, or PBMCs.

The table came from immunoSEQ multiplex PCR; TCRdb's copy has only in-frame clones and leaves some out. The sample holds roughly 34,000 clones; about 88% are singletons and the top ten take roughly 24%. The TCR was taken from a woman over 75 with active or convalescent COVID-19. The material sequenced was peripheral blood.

The CDR3 coding sequence is TGCGCCAGCAGCTTGTTAACAGATACGCAGTATTTT. Its protein is CASSLLTDTQYF. The chain is built from TRBV5-1 and TRBJ2-3, with D unclear. There are 12 residues in the CDR3. V was pared by 1 base and J by 3 bases, with 3 bases between. Germline CDR1 and CDR2: SGHRS and YFSETQ.